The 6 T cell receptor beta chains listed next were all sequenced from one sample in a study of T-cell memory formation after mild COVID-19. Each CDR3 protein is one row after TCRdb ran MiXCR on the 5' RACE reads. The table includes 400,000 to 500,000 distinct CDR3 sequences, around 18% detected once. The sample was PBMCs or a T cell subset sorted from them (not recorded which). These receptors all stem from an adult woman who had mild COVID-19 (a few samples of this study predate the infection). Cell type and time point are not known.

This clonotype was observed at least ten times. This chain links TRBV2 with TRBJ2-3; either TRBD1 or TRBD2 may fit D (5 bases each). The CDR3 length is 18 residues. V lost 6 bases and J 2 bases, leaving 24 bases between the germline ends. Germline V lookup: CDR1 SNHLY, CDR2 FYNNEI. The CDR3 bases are TGTGCCAGCAGGGGACCGAGTGGGCACCGAGTTACCACAGATACGCAGTATTTT. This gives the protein CASRGPSGHRVTTDTQYF.

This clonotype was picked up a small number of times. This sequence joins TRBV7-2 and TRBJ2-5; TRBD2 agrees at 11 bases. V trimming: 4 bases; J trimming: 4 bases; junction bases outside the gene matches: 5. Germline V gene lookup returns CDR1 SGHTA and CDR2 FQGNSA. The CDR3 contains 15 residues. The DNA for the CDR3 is TGTGCCAGCAGCTCGGGACTAGCGGCCAGAGAGACCCAGTACTTC. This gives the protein CASSSGLAARETQYF.

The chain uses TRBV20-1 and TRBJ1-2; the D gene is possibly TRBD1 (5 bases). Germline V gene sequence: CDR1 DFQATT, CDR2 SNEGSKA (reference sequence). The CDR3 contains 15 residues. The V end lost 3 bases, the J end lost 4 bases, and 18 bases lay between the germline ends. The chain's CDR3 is CSARAKWGEGYGYTF. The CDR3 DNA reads TGCAGTGCTAGGGCTAAATGGGGGGAAGGCTATGGCTACACCTTC.

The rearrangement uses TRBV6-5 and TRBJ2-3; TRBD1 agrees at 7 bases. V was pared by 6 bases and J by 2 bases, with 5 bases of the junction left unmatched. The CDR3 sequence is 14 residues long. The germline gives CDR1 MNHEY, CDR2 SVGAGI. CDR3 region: CASRPGGYTDTQYF. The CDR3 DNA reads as TGTGCCAGCAGGCCAGGGGGATACACAGATACGCAGTATTTT.

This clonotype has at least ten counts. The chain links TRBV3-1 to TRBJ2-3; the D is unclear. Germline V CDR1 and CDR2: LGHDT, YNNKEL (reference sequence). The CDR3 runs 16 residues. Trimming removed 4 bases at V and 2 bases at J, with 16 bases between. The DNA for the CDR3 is TGTGCCAGCAGCCGAGGTTTCGCCACACTCACAGATACGCAGTATTTT. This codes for CASSRGFATLTDTQYF.

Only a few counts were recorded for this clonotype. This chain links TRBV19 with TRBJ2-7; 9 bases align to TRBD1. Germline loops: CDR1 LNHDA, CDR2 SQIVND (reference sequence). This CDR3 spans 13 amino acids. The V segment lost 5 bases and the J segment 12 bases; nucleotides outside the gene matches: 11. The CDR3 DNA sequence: TGTGCCAGTAGTGTCTCGGGACAGGGCCCCGCGTACTTC. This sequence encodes CASSVSGQGPAYF.